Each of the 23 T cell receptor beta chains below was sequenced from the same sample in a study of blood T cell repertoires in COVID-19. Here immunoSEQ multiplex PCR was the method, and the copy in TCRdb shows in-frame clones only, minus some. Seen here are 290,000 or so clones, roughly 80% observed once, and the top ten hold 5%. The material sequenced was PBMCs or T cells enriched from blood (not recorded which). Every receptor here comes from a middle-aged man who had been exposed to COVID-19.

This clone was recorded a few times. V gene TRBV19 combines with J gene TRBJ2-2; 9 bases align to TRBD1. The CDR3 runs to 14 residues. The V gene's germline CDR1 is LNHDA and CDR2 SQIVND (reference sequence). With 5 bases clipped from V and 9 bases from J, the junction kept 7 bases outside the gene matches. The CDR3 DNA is TGTGCCAGTAGTGCAGGACAGGGGAGGAGGGAGCTGTTTTTT. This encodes CASSAGQGRRELFF.

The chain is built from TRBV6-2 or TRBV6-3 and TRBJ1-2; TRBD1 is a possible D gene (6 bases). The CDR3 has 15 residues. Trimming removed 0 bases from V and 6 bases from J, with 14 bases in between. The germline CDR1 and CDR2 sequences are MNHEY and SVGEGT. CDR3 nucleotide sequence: TGTGCCAGCAGTTACTCCAGCAGGGGAATAGATGGCTACACCTTC. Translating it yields CASSYSSRGIDGYTF.

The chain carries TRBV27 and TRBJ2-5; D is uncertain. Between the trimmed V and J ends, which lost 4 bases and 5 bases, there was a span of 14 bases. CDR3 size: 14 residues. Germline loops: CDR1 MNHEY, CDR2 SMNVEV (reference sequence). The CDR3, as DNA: TGTGCCAGCAGTTCCGTGTTGGGCTACGAGACCCAGTACTTC. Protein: CASSSVLGYETQYF.

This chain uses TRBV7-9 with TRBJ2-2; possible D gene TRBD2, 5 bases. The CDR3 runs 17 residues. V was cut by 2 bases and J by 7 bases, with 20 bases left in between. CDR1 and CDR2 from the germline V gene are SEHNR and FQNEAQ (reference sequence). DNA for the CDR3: TGTGCCAGCAGCTTACAGCTAGCCGGGTTCGCAGTCGGGGAGCTGTTTTTT. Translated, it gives CASSLQLAGFAVGELFF. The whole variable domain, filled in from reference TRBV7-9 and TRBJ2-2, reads DTGVSQNPRHKITKRGQNVTFRCDPISEHNRLYWYRQTLGQGPEFLTYFQNEAQLEKSRLLSDRFSAERPKGSFSTLEIQRTEQGDSAMYLCASSLQLAGFAVGELFFGEGSRLTVL.

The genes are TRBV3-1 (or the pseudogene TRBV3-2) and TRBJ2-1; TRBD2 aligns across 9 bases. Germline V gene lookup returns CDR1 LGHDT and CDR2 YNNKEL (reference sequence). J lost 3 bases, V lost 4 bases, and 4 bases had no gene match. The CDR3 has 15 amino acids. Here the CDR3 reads CASSPGLANYNEQFF. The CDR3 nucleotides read TGTGCCAGCAGCCCCGGACTAGCGAACTACAATGAGCAGTTCTTC.

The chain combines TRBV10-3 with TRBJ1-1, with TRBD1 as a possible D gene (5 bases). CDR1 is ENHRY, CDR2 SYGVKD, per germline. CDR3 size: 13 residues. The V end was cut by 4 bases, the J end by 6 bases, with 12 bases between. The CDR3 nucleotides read TGTGCCATCAGTGGAAACCAGGGCGCTGAAGCTTTCTTT. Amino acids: CAISGNQGAEAFF.

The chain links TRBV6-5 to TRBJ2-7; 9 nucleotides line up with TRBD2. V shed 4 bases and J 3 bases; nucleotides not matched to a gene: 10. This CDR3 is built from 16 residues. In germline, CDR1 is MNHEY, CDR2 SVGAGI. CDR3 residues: CASSSPASGRFYEQYF. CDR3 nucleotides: TGTGCCAGCAGTTCCCCTGCAAGCGGGAGGTTCTACGAGCAGTACTTC.

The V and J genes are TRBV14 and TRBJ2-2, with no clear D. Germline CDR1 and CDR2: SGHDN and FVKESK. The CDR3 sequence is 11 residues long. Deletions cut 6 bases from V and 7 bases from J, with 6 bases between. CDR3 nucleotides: TGTGCCAGCAGTTATTACGGGGAGCTGTTTTTT. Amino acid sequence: CASSYYGELFF. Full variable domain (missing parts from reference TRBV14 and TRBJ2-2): EAGVTQFPSHSVIEKGQTVTLRCDPISGHDNLYWYRRVMGKEIKFLLHFVKESKQDESGMPNNRFLAERTGGTYSTLKVQPAELEDSGVYFCASSYYGELFFGEGSRLTVL.

The CDR3 DNA reads as TGTGCCAGTAGTAATCCAAACACCGGGGAGCTGTTTTTT. Residues: CASSNPNTGELFF. V gene TRBV19 combines with J gene TRBJ2-2; D gene ambiguous. Trimming took off 4 bases at V and 2 bases at J, with 5 bases between the two ends. The CDR3 is 13 amino acids. Germline V CDR1 and CDR2: LNHDA, SQIVND (reference sequence).

For the CDR3, the DNA is TGTGCCACCAGGGACAGTAATTATGGCTACACCTTC. Amino acids: CATRDSNYGYTF. The chain is built from TRBV24-1 and TRBJ1-2, with TRBD1 as a possible D gene (6 bases). The V end lost 7 bases, the J end lost 5 bases, and 10 bases lay between the germline ends. Per the germline V gene, CDR1 is KGHDR and CDR2 is SFDVKD. This CDR3 has 12 residues.

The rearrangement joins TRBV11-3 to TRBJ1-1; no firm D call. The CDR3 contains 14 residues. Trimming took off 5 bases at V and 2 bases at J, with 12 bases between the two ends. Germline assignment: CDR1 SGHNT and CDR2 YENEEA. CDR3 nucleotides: TGTGCCAGCAGCGCTGCAACTTCCAACACTGAAGCTTTCTTT. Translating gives CASSAATSNTEAFF.

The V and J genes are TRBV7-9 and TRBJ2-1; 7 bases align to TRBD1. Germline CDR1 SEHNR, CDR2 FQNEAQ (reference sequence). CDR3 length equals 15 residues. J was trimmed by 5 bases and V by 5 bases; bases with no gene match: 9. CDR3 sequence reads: CASSLEGQSHNEQFF. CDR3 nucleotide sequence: TGTGCCAGCAGCCTAGAGGGACAGTCCCACAATGAGCAGTTCTTC.

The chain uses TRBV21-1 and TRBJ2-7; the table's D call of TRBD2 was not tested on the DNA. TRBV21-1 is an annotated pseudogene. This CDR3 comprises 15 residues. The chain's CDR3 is CASSKGEGGGAEQYF. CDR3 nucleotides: TGTGCCAGCAGCAAAGGGGAGGGAGGGGGAGCCGAGCAGTACTTC.

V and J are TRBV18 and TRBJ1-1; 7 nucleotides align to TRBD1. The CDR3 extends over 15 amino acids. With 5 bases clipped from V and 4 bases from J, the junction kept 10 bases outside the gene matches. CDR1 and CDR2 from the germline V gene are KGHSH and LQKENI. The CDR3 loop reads CASSSLTGLGTEAFF. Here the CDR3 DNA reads TGTGCCAGCTCATCTTTGACAGGGTTAGGCACTGAAGCTTTCTTT.

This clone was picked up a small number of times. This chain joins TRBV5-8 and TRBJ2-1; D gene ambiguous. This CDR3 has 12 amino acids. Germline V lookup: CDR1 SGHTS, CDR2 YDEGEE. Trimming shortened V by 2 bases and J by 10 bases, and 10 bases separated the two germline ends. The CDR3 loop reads CASSFPPGEQFF. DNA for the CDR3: TGTGCCAGCAGCTTTCCCCCCGGGGAGCAGTTCTTC.

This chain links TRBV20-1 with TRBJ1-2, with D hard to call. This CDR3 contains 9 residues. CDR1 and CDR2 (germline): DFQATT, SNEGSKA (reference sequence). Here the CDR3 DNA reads TGCAGCGTCCCCTATGGCTACACCTTC. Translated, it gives CSVPYGYTF.

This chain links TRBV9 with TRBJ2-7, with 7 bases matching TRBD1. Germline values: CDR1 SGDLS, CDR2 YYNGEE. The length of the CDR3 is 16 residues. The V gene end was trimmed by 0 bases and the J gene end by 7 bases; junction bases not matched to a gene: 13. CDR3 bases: TGTGCCAGCAGCGTAGAACCCGGGACAGCTCGTAGGGAGCAGTACTTC. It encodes CASSVEPGTARREQYF.

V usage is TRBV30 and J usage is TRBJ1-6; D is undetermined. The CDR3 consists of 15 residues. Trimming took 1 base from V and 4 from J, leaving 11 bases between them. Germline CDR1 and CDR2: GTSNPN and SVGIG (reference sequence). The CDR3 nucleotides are TGTGCCTGGAGTGGAGCGAGTGGTTATAATTCACCCCTCCACTTT. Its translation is CAWSGASGYNSPLHF.

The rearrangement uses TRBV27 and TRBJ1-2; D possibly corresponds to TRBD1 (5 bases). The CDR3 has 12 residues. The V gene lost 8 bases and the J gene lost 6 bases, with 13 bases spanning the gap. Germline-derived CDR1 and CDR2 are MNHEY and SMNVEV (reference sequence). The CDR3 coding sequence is TGTGCCAGCTTCGGGGGAGTGCATGGCTACACCTTC. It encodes CASFGGVHGYTF.

As DNA, the CDR3 is TGTGCCAGCAGCTGGGGCTGGGTAGGGGGCTACGAGCAGTACTTC. The encoded protein is CASSWGWVGGYEQYF. This chain uses TRBV7-2 with TRBJ2-7; a weak D match, TRBD1 (6 bases). Per germline, CDR1 SGHTA and CDR2 FQGNSA. This CDR3 is built from 15 residues. The ends were cut back, 4 bases at V and 3 bases at J, with 16 bases in the middle.

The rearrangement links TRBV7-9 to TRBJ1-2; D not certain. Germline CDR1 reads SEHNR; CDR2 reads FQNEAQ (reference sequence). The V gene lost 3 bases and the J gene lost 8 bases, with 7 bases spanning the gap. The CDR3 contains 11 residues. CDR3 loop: CASSFFGGYTF. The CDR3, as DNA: TGTGCCAGCAGCTTTTTTGGCGGCTACACCTTC. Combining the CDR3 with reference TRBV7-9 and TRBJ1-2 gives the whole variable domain DTGVSQNPRHKITKRGQNVTFRCDPISEHNRLYWYRQTLGQGPEFLTYFQNEAQLEKSRLLSDRFSAERPKGSFSTLEIQRTEQGDSAMYLCASSFFGGYTFGSGTRLTVV.

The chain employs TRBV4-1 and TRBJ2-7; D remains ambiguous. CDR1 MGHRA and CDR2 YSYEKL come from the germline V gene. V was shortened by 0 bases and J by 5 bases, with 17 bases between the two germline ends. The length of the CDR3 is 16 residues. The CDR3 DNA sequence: TGCGCCAGCAGCCAAGAGCGTAGAGTGAGTCCGGACGAGCAGTACTTC. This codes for CASSQERRVSPDEQYF.

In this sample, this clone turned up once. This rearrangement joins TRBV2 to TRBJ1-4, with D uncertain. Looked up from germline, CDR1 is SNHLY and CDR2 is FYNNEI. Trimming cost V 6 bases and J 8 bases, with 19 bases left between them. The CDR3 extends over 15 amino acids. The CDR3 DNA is TGTGCCAGCAGAGGCCAAGGACTCTCCACCGAAAAACTGTTTTTT. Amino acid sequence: CASRGQGLSTEKLFF.